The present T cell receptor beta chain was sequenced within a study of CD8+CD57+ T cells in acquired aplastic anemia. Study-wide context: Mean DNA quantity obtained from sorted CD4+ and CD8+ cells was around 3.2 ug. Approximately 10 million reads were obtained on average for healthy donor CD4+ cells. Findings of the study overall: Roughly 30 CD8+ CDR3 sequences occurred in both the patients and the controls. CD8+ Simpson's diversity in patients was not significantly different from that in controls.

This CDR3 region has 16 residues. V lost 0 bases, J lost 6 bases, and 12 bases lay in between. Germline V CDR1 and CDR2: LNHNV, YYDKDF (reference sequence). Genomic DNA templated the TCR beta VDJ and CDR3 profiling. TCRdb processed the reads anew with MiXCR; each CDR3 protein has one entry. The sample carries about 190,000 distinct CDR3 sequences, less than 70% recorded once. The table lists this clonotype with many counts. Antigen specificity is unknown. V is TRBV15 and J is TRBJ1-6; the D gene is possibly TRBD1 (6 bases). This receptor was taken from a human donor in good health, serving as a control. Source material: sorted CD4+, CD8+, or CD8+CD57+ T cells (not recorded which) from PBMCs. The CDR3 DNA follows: TGTGCCACCAGCAGAGAACTGGACAGAGGTAATTCACCCCTCCACTTT. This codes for CATSRELDRGNSPLHF.